The T cell receptor (beta chain) described here comes from a study of blood T cell repertoires in COVID-19. Whole-study context: T cells, B-cell-depleted T cells, or PBMCs provided the cDNA or gDNA that served as material.

In the original workflow: Reference gene primer amplification yielded estimated nucleated cell counts. The data were produced by immunoSEQ multiplex PCR, yet TCRdb's version contains in-frame clones alone and is incomplete. V and J calls and clone size are given by that table; D and trimming were obtained from the DNA. Of 150,000 to 200,000 clones listed, 70% to 80% are singletons. Trimming removed 1 base at V and 5 bases at J, with 6 bases between. Germline lookup yields CDR1 SEHNR and CDR2 FQNEAQ (reference sequence). The CDR3 has 12 amino acids. This rearrangement joins TRBV7-9 to TRBJ2-7; D is perhaps TRBD2 (5 bases). The clonotype originates from a man in his fifties who had recovered from COVID-19. Sequenced input: peripheral blood. The CDR3 loop reads CASSLDGDEQYF. The CDR3 DNA reads TGTGCCAGCAGCTTAGACGGGGACGAGCAGTACTTC.